In this sample, the clone carrying this T cell receptor beta chain turned up a few times. Its specificity is not known. This entry comes from a study of OX40 agonist ivuxolimab in advanced cancers. Study summary: Prior therapy, whether anti-PD-1, anti-PD-L1 or anti-CTLA-4, was allowed, and 40% had some. Study conclusions and caveats: Researchers did not determine the expanded peripheral T cells' antigen specificity. Dose levels from 0.1 to 3.0 mg/kg saw CD4+ and CD8+ blood T cells expand clonally by week 6.

Patients had blood sampled at baseline and again on cycle 4 day 1 and cycle 7 day 1. Assay: immunoSEQ multiplex PCR; the TCRdb copy retains only in-frame clones and omits some. The table has some 96,000 clones, 75% to 90% seen once; the top ten hold around 0.16%. This sequence originates from an adult with an advanced solid tumor such as melanoma, head and neck, liver or kidney cancer. The sequences come from CD4+ or CD8+ T cells sorted from blood, collected in a trial of the OX40 agonist ivuxolimab.

CDR3 coding DNA: TGTGCCAGCGGGAACAGTCACCCCTACGAGCAGTACTTC. It specifies CASGNSHPYEQYF. The genes are TRBV6-5 and TRBJ2-7; D is uncertain. Germline V gene sequence: CDR1 MNHEY, CDR2 SVGAGI. V was trimmed by 8 bases and J by 2 bases, leaving 13 bases between them. The CDR3 sequence is 13 residues long.